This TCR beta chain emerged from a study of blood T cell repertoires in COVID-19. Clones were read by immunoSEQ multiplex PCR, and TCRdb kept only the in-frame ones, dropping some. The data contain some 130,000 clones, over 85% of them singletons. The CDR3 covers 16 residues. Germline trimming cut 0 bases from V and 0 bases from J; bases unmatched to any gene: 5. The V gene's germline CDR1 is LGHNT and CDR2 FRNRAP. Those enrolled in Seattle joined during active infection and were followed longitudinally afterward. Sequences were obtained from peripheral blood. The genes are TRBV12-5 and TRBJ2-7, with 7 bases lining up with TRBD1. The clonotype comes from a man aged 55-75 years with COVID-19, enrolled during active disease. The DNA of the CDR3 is TGTGCTAGTGGTTTGGTACAGGGACAGACCTCCTACGAGCAGTACTTC. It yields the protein CASGLVQGQTSYEQYF.